Listed below are T cell receptor beta chains from one sample, sequenced in a study of T-cell reconstitution after alpha-beta-depleted transplantation in children. TCRdb re-derived calls from the PCR reads in MiXCR, one entry per CDR3 protein. The table has about a million distinct CDR3 sequences, about 29% seen once. Sequenced here: PBMCs, mostly from graft donor cells, sampled 360 days after TCRalphabeta/CD19-depleted stem cell transplant. These receptors were obtained from a boy younger than two who had a stem cell transplant for SCID, so the T cells may come from the graft donor. The conserved cysteine and the conserved F or W are not part of the CDR3 here. Fields, in order: D gene, V gene, CDR3 protein. A D gene is named only where the DNA matches it firmly.

d_gene: TRBD1
v_gene: TRBV7-6
CDR3aa: ASSLGRGPIGTDTQY

d_gene: TRBD1
v_gene: TRBV15
CDR3aa: ATSRGDRANQPQH

d_gene: .
v_gene: TRBV11-2
CDR3aa: ASSYFGQLQETQY

d_gene: .
v_gene: TRBV11-2
CDR3aa: ASSLVGGSKSGANVLT

d_gene: .
v_gene: TRBV12-3/TRBV12-4
CDR3aa: ASSWENPKETQY

d_gene: .
v_gene: TRBV29-1
CDR3aa: SVGEGEFTGELF

d_gene: .
v_gene: TRBV11-2
CDR3aa: ASSLMRGQRNEQF

d_gene: TRBD1
v_gene: TRBV12-3/TRBV12-4
CDR3aa: ASSMGQGRTEAF

d_gene: .
v_gene: TRBV2
CDR3aa: ASSVLGADTQY

d_gene: TRBD1
v_gene: TRBV7-8
CDR3aa: ASSLETGNSPLH

d_gene: TRBD1
v_gene: TRBV3-1
CDR3aa: ASSQMGTGGPGELF

d_gene: .
v_gene: TRBV4-2
CDR3aa: ASSQAAPRGRGTDTQY

d_gene: TRBD2
v_gene: TRBV4-1
CDR3aa: ASSQDAALASYNEQF

d_gene: .
v_gene: TRBV20-1
CDR3aa: SARALSGANVLT

d_gene: .
v_gene: TRBV21-1
CDR3aa: ASSIKLEGNGTDTQY

d_gene: TRBD1
v_gene: TRBV20-1
CDR3aa: SARRDRGLETQY

d_gene: .
v_gene: TRBV4-1
CDR3aa: ASSREVTDTQY

d_gene: .
v_gene: TRBV5-1
CDR3aa: ASSLEGLRNNEQF

d_gene: .
v_gene: TRBV5-1
CDR3aa: ASSLGVTSTEAF

d_gene: TRBD1
v_gene: TRBV7-8
CDR3aa: ASSFTGGAEQY

d_gene: .
v_gene: TRBV7-9
CDR3aa: ASSLSPGARDIQY

d_gene: TRBD2
v_gene: TRBV7-8
CDR3aa: ASSLGRTSGDPGEQY

d_gene: TRBD1
v_gene: TRBV4-1
CDR3aa: ASSRPGQSSYEQY

d_gene: .
v_gene: TRBV20-1
CDR3aa: SASRGLAYNEQF

d_gene: .
v_gene: TRBV5-4
CDR3aa: ASSFLGRLSGNTIY

d_gene: .
v_gene: TRBV14
CDR3aa: ASSRKGWPLYEQY

d_gene: .
v_gene: TRBV12-3/TRBV12-4
CDR3aa: ASSSANEQF

d_gene: .
v_gene: TRBV7-2
CDR3aa: ASSRLTGSYNEQF

d_gene: .
v_gene: TRBV4-3
CDR3aa: ASSQDLPRGTHTDTQY

d_gene: TRBD1
v_gene: TRBV28
CDR3aa: ATTSPGQRTDTQY

d_gene: .
v_gene: TRBV7-8
CDR3aa: ASSLPWGAGSNTEAF

d_gene: TRBD2
v_gene: TRBV28
CDR3aa: ASSRWTSGGDTDTQY

d_gene: .
v_gene: TRBV6-2/TRBV6-3
CDR3aa: ASSYSFQGTDTQY

d_gene: TRBD2
v_gene: TRBV2
CDR3aa: ASSSLAGSYEQY